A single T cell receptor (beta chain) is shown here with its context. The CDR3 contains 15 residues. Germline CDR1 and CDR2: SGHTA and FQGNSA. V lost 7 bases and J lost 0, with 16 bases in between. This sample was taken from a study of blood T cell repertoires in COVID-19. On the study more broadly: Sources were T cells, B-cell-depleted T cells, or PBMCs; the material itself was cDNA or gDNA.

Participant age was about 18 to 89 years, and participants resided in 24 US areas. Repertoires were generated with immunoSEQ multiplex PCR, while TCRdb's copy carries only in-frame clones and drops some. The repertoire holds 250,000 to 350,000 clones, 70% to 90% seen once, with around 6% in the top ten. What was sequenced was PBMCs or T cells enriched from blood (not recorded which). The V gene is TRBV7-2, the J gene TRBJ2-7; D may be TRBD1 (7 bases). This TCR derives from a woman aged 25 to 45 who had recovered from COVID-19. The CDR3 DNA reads TGTGCCAGCACCGGGGGACGGGACAGCTCCTACGAGCAGTACTTC. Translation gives CASTGGRDSSYEQYF.